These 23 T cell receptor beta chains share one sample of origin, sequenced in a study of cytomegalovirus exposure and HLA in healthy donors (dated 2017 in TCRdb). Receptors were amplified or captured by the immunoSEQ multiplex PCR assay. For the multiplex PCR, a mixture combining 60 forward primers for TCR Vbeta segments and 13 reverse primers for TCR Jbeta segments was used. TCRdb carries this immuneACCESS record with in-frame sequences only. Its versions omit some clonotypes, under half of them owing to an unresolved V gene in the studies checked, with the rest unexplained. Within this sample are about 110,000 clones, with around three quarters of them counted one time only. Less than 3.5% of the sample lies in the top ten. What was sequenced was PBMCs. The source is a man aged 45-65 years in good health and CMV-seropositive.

The CDR3 here is CASSLGTGDSPLHF. CDR3 in DNA: TGCGCCAGCAGCTTGGGGACAGGGGATTCACCCCTCCACTTT. The chain carries TRBV5-1 and TRBJ1-6, with 9 bases fitting TRBD1. CDR3 size: 14 residues. With V trimmed by 0 bases and J by 8 bases, 0 bases remained unmatched. Per germline, CDR1 SGHRS and CDR2 YFSETQ.

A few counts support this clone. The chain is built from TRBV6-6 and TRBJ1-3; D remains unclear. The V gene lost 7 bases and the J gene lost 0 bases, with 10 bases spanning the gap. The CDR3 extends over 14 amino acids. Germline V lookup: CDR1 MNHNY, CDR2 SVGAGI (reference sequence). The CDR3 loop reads CASNSPSSGNTIYF. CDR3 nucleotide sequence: TGTGCCAGCAACTCCCCGTCCTCTGGAAACACCATATATTTT.

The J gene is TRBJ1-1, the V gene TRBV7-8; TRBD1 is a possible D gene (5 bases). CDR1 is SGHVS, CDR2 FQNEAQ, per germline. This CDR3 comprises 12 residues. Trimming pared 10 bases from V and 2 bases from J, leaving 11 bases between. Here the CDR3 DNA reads TGTGCCACTCGGGGGTTCAACACTGAAGCTTTCTTT. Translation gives CATRGFNTEAFF.

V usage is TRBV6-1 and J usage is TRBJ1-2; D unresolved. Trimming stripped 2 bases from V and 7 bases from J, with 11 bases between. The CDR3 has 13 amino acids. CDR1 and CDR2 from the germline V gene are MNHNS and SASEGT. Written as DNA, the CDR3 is TGTGCCAGCAGTGAATTGCGGGTGGGTGGCTACACCTTC. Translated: CASSELRVGGYTF.

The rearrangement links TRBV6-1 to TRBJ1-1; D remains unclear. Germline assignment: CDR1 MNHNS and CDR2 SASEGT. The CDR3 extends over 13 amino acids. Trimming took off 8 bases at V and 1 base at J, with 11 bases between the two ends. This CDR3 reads CASGSGRNTEAFF. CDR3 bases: TGTGCCAGCGGGTCGGGGAGGAACACTGAAGCTTTCTTT.

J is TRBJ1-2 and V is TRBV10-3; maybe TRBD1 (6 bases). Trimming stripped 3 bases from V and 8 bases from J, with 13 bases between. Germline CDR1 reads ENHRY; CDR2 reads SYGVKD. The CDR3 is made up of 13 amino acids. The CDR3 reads CAISDQDSRGYTF. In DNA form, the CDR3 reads TGTGCCATCAGTGACCAGGACAGCCGGGGCTACACCTTC.

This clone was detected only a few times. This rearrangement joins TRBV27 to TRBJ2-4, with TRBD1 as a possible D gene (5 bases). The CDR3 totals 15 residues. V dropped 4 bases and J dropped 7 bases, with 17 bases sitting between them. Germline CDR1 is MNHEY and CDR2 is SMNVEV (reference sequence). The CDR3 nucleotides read TGTGCCAGCAGTTGGTCTGATGGCAGGGCTAACATTCAGTACTTC. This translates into CASSWSDGRANIQYF.

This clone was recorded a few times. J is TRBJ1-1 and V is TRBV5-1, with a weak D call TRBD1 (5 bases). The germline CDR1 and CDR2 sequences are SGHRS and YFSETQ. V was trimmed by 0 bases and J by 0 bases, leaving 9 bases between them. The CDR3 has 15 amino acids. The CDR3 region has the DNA TGCGCCAGCAGCTTGGCGGGGGGGATGAACACTGAAGCTTTCTTT. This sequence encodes CASSLAGGMNTEAFF.

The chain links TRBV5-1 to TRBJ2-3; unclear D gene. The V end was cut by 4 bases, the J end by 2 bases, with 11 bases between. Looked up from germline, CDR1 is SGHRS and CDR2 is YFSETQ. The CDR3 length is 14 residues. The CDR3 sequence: CASSRVLITDTQYF. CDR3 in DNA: TGCGCCAGCAGCCGGGTCCTAATCACAGATACGCAGTATTTT.

This chain's CDR3 is CASSGLAGGLNEQYF. The CDR3, as DNA: TGCGCCAGCAGCGGATTAGCGGGAGGGCTTAACGAGCAGTACTTC. The rearrangement uses TRBV5-1 and TRBJ2-7; the match to TRBD2 covers 11 bases. The germline CDR1 and CDR2 sequences are SGHRS and YFSETQ. The CDR3 has 15 amino acids. With V trimmed by 4 bases and J by 5 bases, 8 bases remained unmatched.

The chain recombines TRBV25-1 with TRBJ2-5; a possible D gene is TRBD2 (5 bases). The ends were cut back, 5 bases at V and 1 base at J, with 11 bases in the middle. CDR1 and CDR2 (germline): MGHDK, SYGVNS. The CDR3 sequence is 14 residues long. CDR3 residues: CASSSSGTQETQYF. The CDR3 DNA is TGTGCCAGCAGTTCATCGGGAACCCAAGAGACCCAGTACTTC.

The CDR3 bases are TGCGCCAGCAGCCAGGTCCCCAGGGTAGAGGTGGGTAACTATGGCTACACCTTC. It specifies CASSQVPRVEVGNYGYTF. The chain uses TRBV4-1 and TRBJ1-2; a possible D gene is TRBD1 (5 bases). This CDR3 spans 18 amino acids. Germline V gene data show CDR1 as MGHRA and CDR2 as YSYEKL. Trimming stripped 3 bases from V and 1 base from J, with 21 bases between.

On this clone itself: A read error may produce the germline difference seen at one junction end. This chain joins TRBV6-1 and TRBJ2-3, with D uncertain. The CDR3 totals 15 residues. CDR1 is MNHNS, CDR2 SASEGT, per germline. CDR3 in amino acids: CASSEDAFHADTQYF. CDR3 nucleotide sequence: TGTGCCAGCAGTGAAGACGCCTTCCACGCAGATACACAGTATTTT.

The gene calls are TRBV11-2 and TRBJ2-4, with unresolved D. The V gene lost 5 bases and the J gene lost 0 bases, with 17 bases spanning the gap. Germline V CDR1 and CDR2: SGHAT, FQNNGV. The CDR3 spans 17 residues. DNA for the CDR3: TGTGCCAGCAGCCCACTTATCAACAGTCTAGCCAAAAACATTCAGTACTTC. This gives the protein CASSPLINSLAKNIQYF.

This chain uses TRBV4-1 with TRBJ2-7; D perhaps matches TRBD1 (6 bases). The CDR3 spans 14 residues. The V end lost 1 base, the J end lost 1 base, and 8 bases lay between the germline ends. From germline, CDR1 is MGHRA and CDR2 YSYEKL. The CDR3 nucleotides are TGCGCCAGCAGCCAAGGACAGGCATCCTACGAGCAGTACTTC. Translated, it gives CASSQGQASYEQYF.

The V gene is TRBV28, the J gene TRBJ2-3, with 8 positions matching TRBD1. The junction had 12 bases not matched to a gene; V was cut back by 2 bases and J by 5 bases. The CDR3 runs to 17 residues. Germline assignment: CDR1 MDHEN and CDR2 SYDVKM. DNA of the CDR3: TGTGCCAGCAGTTTAGATACTATTGGACAGGGAGGAGATACGCAGTATTTT. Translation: CASSLDTIGQGGDTQYF.

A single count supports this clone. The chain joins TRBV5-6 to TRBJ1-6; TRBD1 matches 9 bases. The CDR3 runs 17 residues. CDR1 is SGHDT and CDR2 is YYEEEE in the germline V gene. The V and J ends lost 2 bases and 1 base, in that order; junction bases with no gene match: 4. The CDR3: CASSFRQGVSYNSPLHF. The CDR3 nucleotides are TGTGCCAGCAGCTTTCGACAGGGGGTATCCTATAATTCACCCCTCCACTTT.

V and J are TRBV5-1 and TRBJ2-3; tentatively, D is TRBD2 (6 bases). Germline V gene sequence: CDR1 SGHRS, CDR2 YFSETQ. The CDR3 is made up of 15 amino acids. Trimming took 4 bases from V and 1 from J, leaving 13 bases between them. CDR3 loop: CASSDPGERTDTQYF. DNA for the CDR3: TGCGCCAGCAGCGATCCGGGGGAGCGCACAGATACGCAGTATTTT.

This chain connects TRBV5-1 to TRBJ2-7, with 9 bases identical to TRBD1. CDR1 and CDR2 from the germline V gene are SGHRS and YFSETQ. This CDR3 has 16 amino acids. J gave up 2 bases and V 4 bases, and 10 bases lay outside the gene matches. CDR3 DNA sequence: TGCGCCAGCAGCCCCCTGCCCCGGGACAGGGCCTACGAGCAGTACTTC. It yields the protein CASSPLPRDRAYEQYF.

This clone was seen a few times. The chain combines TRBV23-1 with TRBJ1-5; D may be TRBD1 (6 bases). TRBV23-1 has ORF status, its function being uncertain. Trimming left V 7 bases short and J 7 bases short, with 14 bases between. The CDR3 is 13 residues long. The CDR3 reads CASTSTGGQPQHF. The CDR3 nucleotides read TGCGCCAGCACCAGTACGGGGGGCCAGCCCCAGCATTTT.

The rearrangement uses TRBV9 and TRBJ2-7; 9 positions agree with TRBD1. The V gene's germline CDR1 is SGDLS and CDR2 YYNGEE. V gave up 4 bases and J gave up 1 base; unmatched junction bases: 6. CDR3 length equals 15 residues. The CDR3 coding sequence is TGTGCCAGCAGCCCCTTGACAGGGGGGTCCTACGAGCAGTACTTC. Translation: CASSPLTGGSYEQYF.

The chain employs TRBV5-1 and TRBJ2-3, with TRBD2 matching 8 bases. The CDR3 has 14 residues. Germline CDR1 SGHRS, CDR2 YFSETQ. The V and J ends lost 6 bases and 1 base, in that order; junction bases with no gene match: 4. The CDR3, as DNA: TGCGCCAGCACCTCGACTAGCGGCACAGATACGCAGTATTTT. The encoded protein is CASTSTSGTDTQYF.

CDR3: CASSDRGRGGYTF. The CDR3 nucleotides read TGCGCCAGCAGCGACAGGGGGCGCGGGGGCTACACCTTC. The chain joins TRBV5-1 to TRBJ1-2; 10 bases match TRBD1. There are 13 residues in the CDR3. Trimming took 4 bases from V and 8 from J; bases not matched to a gene: 5. Per germline, CDR1 SGHRS and CDR2 YFSETQ.